This T cell receptor beta chain was captured by sequencing in a study of beta chain features in type 1 diabetes. A few counts support this clone. Sequencing targeted expressed TCRB transcripts, as all isolated RNA had been reverse transcribed. Sequencing used immunoSEQ multiplex PCR; TCRdb keeps in-frame clones, though not all of them. The table lists fewer than 350,000 clones, 15% to 20% of them singletons. The CDR3 runs 12 residues. After removal of 8 bases from V and 11 bases from J, the junction contained 8 bases not matched to a gene. From germline, CDR1 is SNHLY and CDR2 FYNNEI. The receptor was derived from a woman aged 18-29 years in good health. The V and J genes are TRBV2 and TRBJ1-5; 8 bases agree with TRBD1. Sequenced: naive CD4+ T cells from blood. The CDR3: CASRTDRAAQHF. The CDR3 DNA follows: TGTGCCAGCCGAACGGACAGGGCGGCCCAGCATTTT.